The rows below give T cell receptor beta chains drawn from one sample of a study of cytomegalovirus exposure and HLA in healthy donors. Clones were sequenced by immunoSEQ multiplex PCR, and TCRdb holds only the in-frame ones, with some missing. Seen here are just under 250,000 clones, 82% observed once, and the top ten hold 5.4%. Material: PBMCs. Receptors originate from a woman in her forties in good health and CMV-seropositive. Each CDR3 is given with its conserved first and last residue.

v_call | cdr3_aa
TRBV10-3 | CAIRRDKRGTEAFF
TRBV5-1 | CASSLFILTGSSNEQFF
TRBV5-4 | CASSLRQGPTNEKLFF
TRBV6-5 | CASSDFDRGSYEQYF
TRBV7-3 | CASSPETGGSTEAFF
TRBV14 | CASSLDKVRIGTEAFF
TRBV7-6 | CASSLGLAGGGRTGELFF
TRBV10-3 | CAISESQGRTGELFF
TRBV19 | CASSIIQPAYNEQFF
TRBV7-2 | CASSSASLRGGQPQHF
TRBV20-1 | CSALRREQYF
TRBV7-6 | CASSLSRVDQPQHF
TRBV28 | CASRQTDSYRSYEQYF
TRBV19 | CASKGGANYGYTF
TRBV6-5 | CASSSSGVWSNQPQHF
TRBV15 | CATSSLGTPSTDTQYF
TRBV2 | CASSAGGPPYGYTF
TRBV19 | CASRFEGGYNSPLHF
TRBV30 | CAWSVEHNTEAFF
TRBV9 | CASSEGGLAGVGAYEQYF
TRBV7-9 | CASSLGGGESYGYTF
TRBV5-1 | CASSLAGVGNTIYF
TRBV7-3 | CASSPRRPGQGTGKLFF
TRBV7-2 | CASSSSAGGTYEQYF
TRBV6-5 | CASSYGLAGWNEQFF
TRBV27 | CASSFSWNTEAFF
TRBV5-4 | CASSNQANTGELFF
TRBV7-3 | CASSLTGQGAGGYTF
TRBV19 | CASSALGGLAYNEQFF
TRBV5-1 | CASSLVGDEKLFF
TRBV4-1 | CASLGSGELFF
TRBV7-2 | CASSLARAGSNEQFF
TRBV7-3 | CASSSPGGGGNTIYF
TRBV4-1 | CASSQDRDRDYTF
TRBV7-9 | CSSSLGLAHAEQFF
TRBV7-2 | CASSLVQLRYYGYTF
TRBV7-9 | CASSLGREIDEAFF
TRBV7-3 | CASSSGTSGPSTDTQYF
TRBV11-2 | CASSSIGRGRQPQHF
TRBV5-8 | CASSLGQGASGYTF
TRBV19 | CASSIRGKYEQYF
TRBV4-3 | CASSQVWTSGDEQFF
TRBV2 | CASVGQGSGYTF
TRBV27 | CASSLSGTGGSGANVLTF
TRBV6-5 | CASKIGGFMNTEAFF